Included here is one TCR beta chain sequence, with context. The antigen is not known. This sample is drawn from a study of shared clonotypes between healthy human individuals. Study results and limitations: Larger estimated richness was generally recorded for naive subsets relative to memory subsets.

Trimming removed 7 bases from V and 8 bases from J; junction bases left unmatched: 11. In germline, CDR1 is SGHRS, CDR2 YFSETQ. The CDR3 length is 14 residues. The authors' processing: ImmunoSEQ only sent back junction sequences with no quality scores, so filtering was done differently. Repertoires were generated with immunoSEQ multiplex PCR, while TCRdb's copy carries only in-frame clones and drops some. The V and J calls and clone size come from that table; D and trimming were worked out from the DNA. Of over a million clones listed, around 78% are singletons. The receptor was isolated from a young man in good health. Some clones in this sample may be carry-over from other donors' samples. The sequenced sample was memory CD4+ T cells from PBMCs. Regarding subset: CD45RA-negative fraction. The chain recombines TRBV5-1 with TRBJ2-3; 9 bases line up with TRBD2. Here the CDR3 reads CASRQDLAGVTQYF. The DNA for the CDR3 is TGCGCCAGCCGACAGGACTTAGCGGGAGTTACGCAGTATTTT.